The following is a T cell receptor beta chain sequence with its context. Its antigen is currently unknown. The data originate from a study of graft-versus-host responses after intestinal transplantation. Study-level points and caveats: Recipient bone marrow held GvH clones, some seen earlier in ileum or blood. GvH clone levels peaked in circulation, and this peak was associated with early post-transplant HvG declines.

CDR1 and CDR2 (germline): MNHEY, SMNVEV (reference sequence). V lost 5 bases and J lost 3; bases outside the gene matches: 2. The length of the CDR3 is 14 residues. Produced via immunoSEQ multiplex PCR; TCRdb's table is partial and in-frame only. Of about 90,000 clones in the sample, roughly 90% were seen once. The chain employs TRBV27 and TRBJ2-5; 11 positions match TRBD2. Sequences were derived from unstimulated CD8+ T cells sorted from spleen or lymph node cells, sampled before intestinal transplant. The source of this sequence is a human donor who received an intestinal transplant. CDR3 amino acids: CASSRGLAEETQYF. CDR3 in DNA: TGTGCCAGCAGTAGGGGACTAGCGGAAGAGACCCAGTACTTC.